This TCR beta chain originates from a study of cytotoxic CD8 clonotypes in ibrutinib-treated CLL. On the study more broadly: Responses: 24 partial, 2 complete; after median approximately six years, about 14 stayed remitted, approximately twelve progressed. Notes on the study in general: While tracking circulating CD8+ T-cell counts, baseline clonality exceeded that of age-matched healthy donors. Public clonotypes occurred uncommonly; on treatment, they contracted or remained stable.

Depths of 1 in 200,000 to 1 in 1 million T cells were the sequencing target. Libraries were prepared by immunoSEQ multiplex PCR; TCRdb keeps only in-frame clonotypes and omits some of them. Of around 250,000 clones detected, 70% appear once; the ten largest clones hold roughly 15%. Germline V lookup: CDR1 LNHDA, CDR2 SQIVND (reference sequence). This CDR3 comprises 15 residues. J was trimmed by 6 bases and V by 3 bases; bases with no gene match: 8. As for this clone: Antigen specificity is unknown.

The chain joins TRBV19 to TRBJ2-7; TRBD1 agrees at 10 bases. This receptor was taken from a human donor with chronic lymphocytic leukemia. The source material was PBMCs, sampled after 24 months of ibrutinib treatment. CDR3 coding DNA: TGTGCCAGTAGTATGGGACAGGGGATCCGGGCCGAGCAGTACTTC. Translated: CASSMGQGIRAEQYF.